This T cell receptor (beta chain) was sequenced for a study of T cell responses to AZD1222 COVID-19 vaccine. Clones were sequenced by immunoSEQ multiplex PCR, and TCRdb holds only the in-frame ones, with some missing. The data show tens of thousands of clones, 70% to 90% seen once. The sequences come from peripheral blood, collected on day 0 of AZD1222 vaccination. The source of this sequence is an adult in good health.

CDR3 loop: CASQSGGQETQYF. The CDR3 nucleotides read TGTGCCAGCCAATCGGGGGGGCAAGAGACCCAGTACTTC. The chain employs TRBV7-8 and TRBJ2-5; 8 nucleotides agree with TRBD2. CDR3 length equals 13 residues. With V trimmed by 8 bases and J by 2 bases, 4 bases remained unmatched. CDR1 and CDR2 from the germline V gene are SGHVS and FQNEAQ.